This T cell receptor (beta chain) stems from a study of cytomegalovirus exposure and HLA in healthy donors. 60 Vbeta and 13 Jbeta primers were used in PCR. Clones were read by immunoSEQ multiplex PCR, and TCRdb kept only the in-frame ones, dropping some. The top ten hold roughly 3.1% of the sample, which has more than 140,000 clones, around 80% seen once. This TCR was recovered from a young man in good health and CMV-seropositive. Sample: PBMCs.

The CDR3 spells CASRRTGGYGYTF. The CDR3 nucleotides read TGCGCCAGCAGGCGGACAGGGGGCTATGGCTACACCTTC. The chain links TRBV5-1 to TRBJ1-2; 10 nucleotides match TRBD1. The CDR3 has 13 amino acids. Germline values: CDR1 SGHRS, CDR2 YFSETQ. The V segment lost 5 bases and the J segment 4 bases; nucleotides outside the gene matches: 2. Supplemented by reference TRBV5-1 and TRBJ1-2, the full variable domain reads KAGVTQTPRYLIKTRGQQVTLSCSPISGHRSVSWYQQTPGQGLQFLFEYFSETQRNKGNFPGRFSGRQFSNSRSEMNVSTLELGDSALYLCASRRTGGYGYTFGSGTRLTVV.